The next 26 T cell receptor beta chains were all read from a single sample in a study of technical replicates of blood from a few donors. Here immunoSEQ multiplex PCR was the method, and the copy in TCRdb shows in-frame clones only, minus some. The sample holds approximately 70,000 clones; roughly 97% are singletons and the top ten take approximately 0.28%. The sample taken for sequencing was T cells isolated from PBMCs. The receptors originated from a human donor in good health.

A remark on this clone: A read error may account for a junction end that differs from germline. V is TRBV19 and J is TRBJ2-7; weak D call: TRBD2 (7 bases). Looked up from germline, CDR1 is LNHDA and CDR2 is SQIVND (reference sequence). The CDR3 spans 16 residues. The CDR3 is CASSNPGRTAFYEQYF. In DNA form, the CDR3 reads TGTGCCAGCAGTAATCCCGGGAGGACAGCCTTCTACGAGCAGTACTTC.

This chain uses TRBV28 with TRBJ1-4; D might be TRBD1 (5 bases). CDR1 is MDHEN and CDR2 is SYDVKM in the germline V gene. The CDR3 is 13 residues long. Trimming removed 10 bases from V and 8 bases from J, with 17 bases in between. CDR3 in amino acids: CATHSGSGEKLFF. Here the CDR3 DNA reads TGTGCCACCCATTCAGGGTCGGGCGAAAAACTGTTTTTT.

This chain uses TRBV30 with TRBJ2-2; tentative D call: TRBD1 (6 bases). In germline, CDR1 is GTSNPN, CDR2 SVGIG (reference sequence). The CDR3 covers 14 residues. The CDR3 nucleotides are TGTGGGGGACAAGCACTTGCGAACACCGGGGAGCTGTTTTTT. Protein sequence: CGGQALANTGELFF.

This rearrangement joins TRBV6-1 to TRBJ2-7; 7 positions match TRBD1. CDR1 is MNHNS, CDR2 SASEGT, per germline. After removal of 5 bases from V and 1 base from J, the junction contained 8 bases not matched to a gene. CDR3 length: 15 amino acids. The CDR3 nucleotides are TGTGCCAGCAGTACAGGGGACCTATGGTCCTACGAGCAGTACTTC. The encoded protein is CASSTGDLWSYEQYF.

The J gene is TRBJ2-7, the V gene TRBV4-1; 9 nucleotides match TRBD1. Trimming removed 1 base from V and 5 bases from J; junction bases left unmatched: 6. Germline CDR1 is MGHRA and CDR2 is YSYEKL. CDR3 length: 15 amino acids. The CDR3 nucleotides are TGCGCCAGCAGCCAAGTTGAAACAGGGGGCAACGAGCAGTACTTC. Translated: CASSQVETGGNEQYF.

The chain couples TRBV27 to TRBJ2-7, with TRBD2 matching over 8 bases. With V trimmed by 7 bases and J by 0 bases, 5 bases remained unmatched. The germline V gene has CDR1 MNHEY and CDR2 SMNVEV (reference sequence). CDR3 length: 14 amino acids. The CDR3 region is CASTVSGNSYEQYF. CDR3 in DNA: TGTGCCAGCACCGTTAGCGGGAACTCCTACGAGCAGTACTTC.

This chain uses TRBV28 with TRBJ2-7, with D possibly TRBD2 on 6 matching bases. Trimming cost V 6 bases and J 2 bases, with 17 bases left between them. This CDR3 has 15 residues. Germline assignment: CDR1 MDHEN and CDR2 SYDVKM. Here the CDR3 reads CASSLPGVGAYEQYF. The CDR3 DNA is TGTGCCAGCAGCCTTCCGGGGGTAGGAGCCTACGAGCAGTACTTC.

The chain employs TRBV6-6 and TRBJ2-2, with D tentatively TRBD1 (6 bases). CDR1 and CDR2 (germline): MNHNY, SVGAGI (reference sequence). The CDR3 is 14 amino acids. Trimming removed 4 bases from V and 7 bases from J, with 13 bases in between. CDR3 in amino acids: CASSSQGLGGELFF. CDR3 in DNA: TGTGCCAGCAGTTCACAGGGTTTGGGCGGGGAGCTGTTTTTT.

The CDR3, as DNA: TGTGCCAGCCTCAGCGTCACCATAACTGGCTACACCTTC. Protein sequence: CASLSVTITGYTF. V and J are TRBV2 and TRBJ1-2; the D is unclear. Per the germline V gene, CDR1 is SNHLY and CDR2 is FYNNEI. CDR3 length equals 13 residues. V lost 8 bases, J lost 7 bases, and 17 bases lay in between.

The V call is TRBV13, the J call TRBJ1-2; a possible D gene is TRBD1 (5 bases). The CDR3 has 14 residues. V lost 3 bases to trimming and J lost 1 base, with 9 bases between them. Germline V lookup: CDR1 PRHDT, CDR2 FYEKMQ (reference sequence). The CDR3 region has the DNA TGTGCCAGCAGCTTTGGGGGACTTAACTATGGCTACACCTTC. It yields the protein CASSFGGLNYGYTF. The variable domain in full, with the rest retrieved from reference TRBV13 and TRBJ1-2, is AAGVIQSPRHLIKEKRETATLKCYPIPRHDTVYWYQQGPGQDPQFLISFYEKMQSDKGSIPDRFSAQQFSDYHSELNMSSLELGDSALYFCASSFGGLNYGYTFGSGTRLTVV.

The chain couples TRBV19 to TRBJ2-3; 10 bases are a match to TRBD2. The CDR3 is 16 amino acids. The trim removed 1 base at V and 4 bases at J, leaving 5 bases unmatched. Per germline, CDR1 LNHDA and CDR2 SQIVND (reference sequence). As DNA, the CDR3 is TGTGCCAGTAGTATAGTGGGACTAGCGAGCCCAGATACGCAGTATTTT. Amino acid sequence: CASSIVGLASPDTQYF.

The genes are TRBV6-1 and TRBJ1-5, with D perhaps TRBD1 (6 bases). This CDR3 is built from 17 residues. The germline gives CDR1 MNHNS, CDR2 SASEGT. Trimming took 3 bases from V and 0 from J, leaving 15 bases between them. CDR3 residues: CASSDLFGTISNQPQHF. DNA of the CDR3: TGTGCCAGCAGTGACTTGTTTGGGACAATTAGCAATCAGCCCCAGCATTTT.

The chain recombines TRBV14 with TRBJ2-2; the D is unclear. Trimming left V 0 bases short and J 4 bases short, with 9 bases between. The CDR3 contains 15 residues. Germline-derived CDR1 and CDR2 are SGHDN and FVKESK. The CDR3 loop is CASSQDLQVTGELFF. The DNA of the CDR3 is TGTGCCAGCAGCCAAGATCTGCAGGTCACCGGGGAGCTGTTTTTT.

The rearrangement joins TRBV10-3 to TRBJ1-1, with D perhaps matching TRBD1 (5 bases). This CDR3 has 16 amino acids. The germline V and J ends were trimmed by 4 bases and 0 bases, with 15 bases remaining between them. In germline, CDR1 is ENHRY, CDR2 SYGVKD. The CDR3 DNA sequence: TGTGCCATCAGTGGGCCCTCGGGGGGTTTGAACACTGAAGCTTTCTTT. This codes for CAISGPSGGLNTEAFF.

The gene calls are TRBV29-1 and TRBJ2-7; perhaps TRBD2 as D (5 bases). Per germline, CDR1 SQVTM and CDR2 ANQGSEA. The V end lost 4 bases, the J end lost 0 bases, and 10 bases lay between the germline ends. The length of the CDR3 is 13 residues. CDR3 region: CSVVRVDSYEQYF. CDR3 in DNA: TGCAGCGTTGTGCGGGTCGACTCCTACGAGCAGTACTTC.

The chain combines TRBV15 with TRBJ1-5; D is ambiguous. The CDR3 consists of 15 residues. V was cut by 6 bases and J by 2 bases, with 14 bases left in between. CDR1 is LNHNV and CDR2 is YYDKDF in the germline V gene (reference sequence). CDR3 region: CATSSSITGNQPQHF. The CDR3, as DNA: TGTGCCACCAGTAGTAGTATTACGGGCAATCAGCCCCAGCATTTT.

The sample holds one count of this clone. CDR3 DNA: TGCAGCGTTGACTCGCTAGCCGGGGGCACAGATACGCAGTATTTT. This sequence encodes CSVDSLAGGTDTQYF. The genes are TRBV29-1 and TRBJ2-3, with D possibly matching TRBD2 (5 bases). This CDR3 has 15 amino acids. V was pared by 3 bases and J by 1 base, with 14 bases between. Looked up from germline, CDR1 is SQVTM and CDR2 is ANQGSEA.

The rearrangement links TRBV28 to TRBJ2-7, with TRBD1 identical over 8 bases. This CDR3 comprises 15 residues. Losses at the gene ends were 5 bases for V and 5 bases for J; bases not matched to a gene: 11. From germline, CDR1 is MDHEN and CDR2 SYDVKM. The CDR3, as DNA: TGTGCCAGCAGTCCCCCGACAGGGGTATTTCACGAGCAGTACTTC. Translating gives CASSPPTGVFHEQYF.

The J gene is TRBJ2-3, the V gene TRBV4-1; the match to TRBD2 covers 7 bases. V was pared by 4 bases and J by 11 bases, with 3 bases of the junction left unmatched. Germline CDR1 is MGHRA and CDR2 is YSYEKL. This CDR3 region has 11 residues. CDR3 residues: CASSLREEQYF. For the CDR3, the DNA is TGCGCCAGCAGCCTCCGGGAGGAGCAGTATTTT.

The chain has TRBV6-4 and TRBJ2-1; 7 nucleotides agree with TRBD2. The CDR3 runs to 13 residues. J was trimmed by 8 bases and V by 6 bases; bases with no gene match: 7. Germline CDR1 reads MRHNA; CDR2 reads SNTAGT. The CDR3 DNA is TGTGCCAGCAGGAGGGACTATACAGATGAGCAGTTCTTC. This translates into CASRRDYTDEQFF.

The chain is built from TRBV4-1 and TRBJ1-5, with D hard to call. Between the trimmed V and J ends, which lost 4 bases and 8 bases, there was a span of 18 bases. CDR3 size: 15 residues. CDR1 and CDR2 (germline): MGHRA, YSYEKL. CDR3 residues: CASSPGEGSAEPQHF. The CDR3 DNA sequence: TGCGCCAGCAGCCCCGGAGAGGGCTCGGCTGAGCCCCAGCATTTT.

The chain uses TRBV28 and TRBJ2-5; 9 bases line up with TRBD2. The junction had 12 bases not matched to a gene; V was cut back by 2 bases and J by 2 bases. Germline V lookup: CDR1 MDHEN, CDR2 SYDVKM. The CDR3 has 18 residues. The CDR3: CASSLSPEREANQETQYF. The CDR3 DNA reads TGTGCCAGCAGTTTAAGCCCCGAGCGGGAGGCGAATCAAGAGACCCAGTACTTC.

This chain links TRBV27 with TRBJ2-7; D is undetermined. Trimming removed 5 bases at V and 4 bases at J, with 12 bases between. The germline V gene encodes CDR1 MNHEY and CDR2 SMNVEV (reference sequence). The CDR3 is made up of 13 amino acids. The CDR3 loop reads CASSPGDQYEQYF. For the CDR3, the DNA is TGTGCCAGCAGTCCCGGAGACCAGTACGAGCAGTACTTC.

The chain couples TRBV30 to TRBJ1-5, with TRBD1 matching over 7 bases. The CDR3 length is 13 residues. The junction had 5 bases not matched to a gene; V was cut back by 2 bases and J by 7 bases. Germline CDR1 reads GTSNPN; CDR2 reads SVGIG (reference sequence). The CDR3 here is CAWSRGGAQPQHF. The DNA of the CDR3 is TGTGCCTGGAGTAGAGGGGGCGCGCAGCCCCAGCATTTT.

This chain connects TRBV9 to TRBJ2-7; D is undetermined. Looked up from germline, CDR1 is SGDLS and CDR2 is YYNGEE. V lost 3 bases to trimming and J lost 0 bases, with 16 bases between them. This CDR3 comprises 16 residues. The CDR3 DNA reads TGTGCCAGCAGCGCCCAAGAGGTCCCGCTCTCCTACGAGCAGTACTTC. It encodes CASSAQEVPLSYEQYF.

The chain joins TRBV28 to TRBJ2-1, with TRBD2 as a possible D gene (7 bases). There are 17 residues in the CDR3. Germline lookup yields CDR1 MDHEN and CDR2 SYDVKM. Trimming took off 7 bases at V and 0 bases at J, with 19 bases between the two ends. CDR3 sequence (DNA): TGTGCCAGCATTACTAGTGCGGGGGCCGTCTCCTACAATGAGCAGTTCTTC. Translation gives CASITSAGAVSYNEQFF.